This T cell receptor (beta chain) appears in the sequencing data of a study of shared clonotypes between healthy human individuals. Data came from immunoSEQ multiplex PCR; TCRdb stores just in-frame clones and leaves some out. The sample shows approximately 980,000 clones, less than 85% of them seen only once. From germline, CDR1 is SGHTA and CDR2 FQGTGA. V shed 1 base and J shed 0 bases, with 7 bases lying between them. This CDR3 contains 15 residues. Both subsets, CD45RA+ naive and CD45RA-negative memory, were split from the CD4+ cells. Sequencing used memory CD4+ T cells sorted from blood. Regarding subset: CD45RA-negative fraction. The TCR was taken from a young man in good health. The V gene is TRBV7-3, the J gene TRBJ2-1; tentative D call: TRBD1 (5 bases). The CDR3 region is CASSLNQGSYNEQFF. In DNA form, the CDR3 reads TGTGCCAGCAGCTTAAACCAGGGCTCCTACAATGAGCAGTTCTTC.